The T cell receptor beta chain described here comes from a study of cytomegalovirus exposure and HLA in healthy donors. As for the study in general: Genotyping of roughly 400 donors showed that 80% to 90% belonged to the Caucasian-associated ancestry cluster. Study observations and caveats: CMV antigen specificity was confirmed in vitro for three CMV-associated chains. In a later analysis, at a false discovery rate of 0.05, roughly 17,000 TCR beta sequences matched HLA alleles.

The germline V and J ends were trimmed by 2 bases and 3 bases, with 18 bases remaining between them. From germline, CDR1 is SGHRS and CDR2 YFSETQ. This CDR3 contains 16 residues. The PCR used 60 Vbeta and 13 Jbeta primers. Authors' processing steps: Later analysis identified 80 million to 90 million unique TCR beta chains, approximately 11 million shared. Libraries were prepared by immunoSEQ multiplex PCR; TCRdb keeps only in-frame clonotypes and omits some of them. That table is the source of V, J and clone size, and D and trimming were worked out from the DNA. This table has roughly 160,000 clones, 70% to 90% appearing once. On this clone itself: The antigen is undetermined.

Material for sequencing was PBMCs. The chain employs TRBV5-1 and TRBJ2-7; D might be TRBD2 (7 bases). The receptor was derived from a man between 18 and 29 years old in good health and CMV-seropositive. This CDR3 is CASSLLQGGGNYEQYF. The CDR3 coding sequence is TGCGCCAGCAGCTTACTACAGGGAGGGGGGAACTACGAGCAGTACTTC.